Below are 19 T cell receptor beta chains sequenced from a single sample in a study of blood T cell repertoires in COVID-19. Libraries were prepared by immunoSEQ multiplex PCR; TCRdb keeps only in-frame clonotypes and omits some of them. The repertoire holds about 230,000 clones, roughly 89% seen once, with approximately 4.3% in the top ten. The sequenced sample was PBMCs or T cells enriched from blood (not recorded which). These receptors were taken from a woman in her twenties or thirties with acute COVID-19.

The V gene is TRBV6-5, the J gene TRBJ2-3, with 9 bases lining up with TRBD2. CDR1 and CDR2 (germline): MNHEY, SVGAGI. CDR3 length: 14 amino acids. The trim removed 7 bases at V and 2 bases at J, leaving 4 bases unmatched. This chain's CDR3 is CASIAGEHTDTQYF. DNA for the CDR3: TGTGCCAGCATAGCGGGGGAACACACAGATACGCAGTATTTT.

This sequence joins TRBV6-5 and TRBJ1-4; 7 nucleotides line up with TRBD1. Trimming at V came to 1 base and at J to 4 bases, leaving 3 bases not matched to a gene. The CDR3 length is 15 residues. Germline V gives CDR1 MNHEY, CDR2 SVGAGI. This CDR3 reads CASSYFQGVNEKLFF. Written as DNA, the CDR3 is TGTGCCAGCAGTTACTTCCAGGGGGTTAATGAAAAACTGTTTTTT.

This sequence joins TRBV5-1 and TRBJ1-1; D is uncertain. Germline V CDR1 and CDR2: SGHRS, YFSETQ. The ends were cut back, 4 bases at V and 4 bases at J, with 14 bases in the middle. The CDR3 runs to 14 residues. CDR3 sequence: CASSPERRTTEAFF. Written as DNA, the CDR3 is TGCGCCAGCAGCCCTGAACGGAGGACCACTGAAGCTTTCTTT.

The chain recombines TRBV18 with TRBJ1-1; 8 nucleotides align to TRBD1. This CDR3 contains 13 residues. Germline V gene lookup returns CDR1 KGHSH and CDR2 LQKENI. The J segment lost 3 bases and the V segment lost 3 bases, leaving 0 bases of the junction unmatched. CDR3 amino acids: CASSPTGDTEAFF. DNA for the CDR3: TGTGCCAGCTCACCGACAGGGGACACTGAAGCTTTCTTT.

In this sample, this clone turned up a few times. The rearrangement joins TRBV6-2 or TRBV6-3 to TRBJ2-7; 12 nucleotides match TRBD2. Losses at the gene ends were 1 base for V and 1 base for J; bases not matched to a gene: 8. The length of the CDR3 is 18 residues. Germline assignment: CDR1 MNHEY and CDR2 SVGEGT. CDR3 sequence: CASSYFGPSGGDSYEQYF. The CDR3 region has the DNA TGTGCCAGCAGTTACTTCGGTCCTAGCGGGGGGGATTCCTACGAGCAGTACTTC.

The chain joins TRBV13 to TRBJ1-1; D not resolved. Between the trimmed V and J ends, which lost 0 bases and 11 bases, there was a span of 10 bases. The V gene's germline CDR1 is PRHDT and CDR2 FYEKMQ (reference sequence). CDR3 length equals 12 residues. CDR3 loop: CASSLGPSRAFF. The DNA for the CDR3 is TGTGCCAGCAGCTTAGGCCCGAGTCGGGCTTTCTTT.

The rearrangement joins TRBV27 to TRBJ1-5; D perhaps matches TRBD1 (6 bases). The CDR3 consists of 14 residues. Trimming removed 2 bases from V and 5 bases from J, with 10 bases in between. Germline CDR1 is MNHEY and CDR2 is SMNVEV (reference sequence). As DNA, the CDR3 is TGTGCCAGCAGTTTACAGGGGTGGGATCAGCCCCAGCATTTT. It yields the protein CASSLQGWDQPQHF.

The V call is TRBV9, the J call TRBJ1-1; no reliable D call. V was clipped by 0 bases and J by 0 bases, with 9 bases between them. This CDR3 has 15 residues. CDR1 is SGDLS, CDR2 YYNGEE, per germline. The CDR3 sequence: CASSVVSSLNTEAFF. Here the CDR3 DNA reads TGTGCCAGCAGCGTAGTCTCTTCTCTGAACACTGAAGCTTTCTTT.

CDR3: CASSDSPGVYNEQFF. CDR3 bases: TGTGCCAGCAGTGACTCACCAGGGGTGTACAATGAGCAGTTCTTC. V is TRBV6-4 and J is TRBJ2-1, with D possibly being TRBD1 (6 bases). The CDR3 sequence is 15 residues long. V was trimmed by 0 bases and J by 4 bases, leaving 10 bases between them. Germline V lookup: CDR1 MRHNA, CDR2 SNTAGT.

The chain is built from TRBV27 and TRBJ2-1, with D tentatively TRBD1 (6 bases). This CDR3 region has 12 residues. Germline V gives CDR1 MNHEY, CDR2 SMNVEV (reference sequence). The V end was cut by 6 bases, the J end by 8 bases, with 11 bases between. The CDR3 loop is CASREQGHEQFF. In nucleotides, the CDR3 is TGTGCCAGCAGGGAACAGGGACATGAGCAGTTCTTC.

The rearrangement links TRBV28 to TRBJ1-2; the D gene is possibly TRBD1 (5 bases). Per germline, CDR1 MDHEN and CDR2 SYDVKM. Trimming left V 3 bases short and J 0 bases short, with 11 bases between. The CDR3 is 15 residues long. Here the CDR3 DNA reads TGTGCCAGCAGTTTGGGAGGACACCCTAACTATGGCTACACCTTC. Its protein product is CASSLGGHPNYGYTF.

The chain combines TRBV5-1 with TRBJ2-7, with TRBD1 as a possible D gene (5 bases). The ends were cut back, 0 bases at V and 5 bases at J, with 12 bases in the middle. The CDR3 contains 14 residues. Germline lookup yields CDR1 SGHRS and CDR2 YFSETQ. In nucleotides, the CDR3 is TGCGCCAGCAGCTTGGACGCAGGGTGGAACGAGCAGTACTTC. It specifies CASSLDAGWNEQYF. Drawing the rest from reference TRBV5-1 and TRBJ2-7, the complete variable domain is KAGVTQTPRYLIKTRGQQVTLSCSPISGHRSVSWYQQTPGQGLQFLFEYFSETQRNKGNFPGRFSGRQFSNSRSEMNVSTLELGDSALYLCASSLDAGWNEQYFGPGTRLTVT.

The chain is built from TRBV19 and TRBJ1-4; 7 bases match TRBD1. Germline V lookup: CDR1 LNHDA, CDR2 SQIVND (reference sequence). The V segment lost 9 bases and the J segment 5 bases; nucleotides outside the gene matches: 9. The CDR3 loop spans 14 amino acids. The CDR3 DNA reads as TGTGCCAGACCCGAACGACAGGGAAATGAAAAACTGTTTTTT. This gives the protein CARPERQGNEKLFF. Based on the CDR3 plus reference TRBV19 and TRBJ1-4, the full variable domain is DGGITQSPKYLFRKEGQNVTLSCEQNLNHDAMYWYRQDPGQGLRLIYYSQIVNDFQKGDIAEGYSVSREKKESFPLTVTSAQKNPTAFYLCARPERQGNEKLFFGSGTQLSVL.

This chain joins TRBV7-9 and TRBJ2-1; 8 nucleotides match TRBD1. The germline gives CDR1 SEHNR, CDR2 FQNEAQ (reference sequence). The CDR3 runs 13 residues. Trimming took 4 bases from V and 15 from J; bases not matched to a gene: 11. The CDR3 region has the DNA TGTGCCAGCAGCTCCCGGGACAGGTACACGCCGTTCTTC. Amino acids: CASSSRDRYTPFF.

The chain employs TRBV5-1 and TRBJ2-5, with a tentative D call TRBD1 (5 bases). The CDR3 length is 14 residues. Trimming pared 0 bases from V and 4 bases from J, leaving 10 bases between. Germline values: CDR1 SGHRS, CDR2 YFSETQ. CDR3 amino acids: CASSLEQGGETQYF. The CDR3 DNA sequence: TGCGCCAGCAGCTTGGAGCAGGGTGGAGAGACCCAGTACTTC.

This chain uses TRBV7-2 with TRBJ2-3; unclear D gene. Germline CDR1 SGHTA, CDR2 FQGNSA. This CDR3 is built from 13 residues. Between the trimmed V and J ends, which lost 3 bases and 1 base, there was a span of 5 bases. The CDR3, as DNA: TGTGCCAGCAGCTTTTCTGGCACAGATACGCAGTATTTT. This gives the protein CASSFSGTDTQYF.

In its sample, this clone was seen once. The chain links TRBV5-1 to TRBJ2-7, with D uncertain. This CDR3 comprises 13 residues. CDR1 is SGHRS, CDR2 YFSETQ, per germline. V was pared by 0 bases and J by 8 bases, with 12 bases between. CDR3: CASSLVTSEKQYF. As DNA, the CDR3 is TGCGCCAGCAGCTTGGTCACAAGTGAAAAGCAGTACTTC.

This chain links TRBV7-8 with TRBJ2-1; 9 positions agree with TRBD1. The germline V gene encodes CDR1 SGHVS and CDR2 FQNEAQ. The CDR3 is 16 amino acids. After removal of 5 bases from V and 3 bases from J, the junction contained 8 bases not matched to a gene. In nucleotides, the CDR3 is TGTGCCAGCAGCCAACCGGGACAGGGAAGCTACAATGAGCAGTTCTTC. Encoded protein: CASSQPGQGSYNEQFF.

V gene TRBV4-3 combines with J gene TRBJ2-1; perhaps TRBD1 as D (6 bases). CDR3 size: 16 residues. V was trimmed by 4 bases and J by 2 bases, leaving 15 bases between them. Germline V gene data show CDR1 as LGHNA and CDR2 as YSLEER. The chain's CDR3 is CASSPTGTPAYNEQFF. The CDR3 DNA reads as TGCGCCAGCAGCCCTACCGGGACACCAGCCTACAATGAGCAGTTCTTC.